Described below is a single TCR beta chain sequence and its context. Its antigen has not been determined. Base qualities are missing; no much larger clone stands one base away. The cohort was made up of 666 healthy bone marrow donors. All cohort members were sampled while nominally healthy, although unrecorded immune exposures were likely present. The donor was CMV seropositive and belonged to the group of 250 to 300 seropositive cohort members. A peripheral blood sample was provided by each donor, and peripheral blood mononuclear cells were used for TCR beta sequencing. The Qiagen DNeasy Blood Extraction Kit was used to extract genomic DNA from the blood cell samples. CDR1 is given as LNHNV and CDR2 as YYDKDF, both from the germline V gene (reference sequence). The CDR3 goes from the cysteine to the phenylalanine over 15 residues. The retained sequence is limited to the CDR3, 45 bases, with the frame set at the first base. At the junction V is shortened by 1 base and J by 5 bases; bases outside the gene matches: 3.

This sample is part of a study of cytomegalovirus exposure and HLA in healthy donors (dated by TCRdb to between 2016 and 2019). About the investigation overall: An earlier analysis of 587 of the donors reported more than 250 Gb of sequence data and approximately 110 million unique TCR beta sequences from approximately 180 million T cells. Approximately 300 gigabases of sequencing data and around 85 million unique TCR sequences made up an early release that covered 500 to 650 HLA-typed donors. Of the approximately 400 genotyped donors, 65% to 90% were placed in the genetic ancestry cluster associated with self-reported Caucasian donors. The study aimed to test whether cataloging public T cell receptors could reveal signatures of past pathogen exposure. The study used immunosequencing to profile the T cell repertoires of several hundred subjects and linked those repertoires to cytomegalovirus serostatus. In addition to the first cohort of 666 subjects, a separate validation cohort of over 90 different subjects was used. To predict cytomegalovirus infection status, the study combined high-throughput TCR immunosequencing, statistical association of individual TCRs with disease status, and machine learning. To study patterns of TCR occurrence, a later analysis re-analyzed previously published TCR beta repertoires from 500 to 850 donors and added high-resolution HLA genotyping. Rather than drawing on any new phenotypic data, the later analysis identified candidate immune exposures from TCR beta sequences and the way those sequences occurred across donors. In an earlier analysis of roughly 580 of the donors, high-throughput TCR beta sequencing was used to judge whether each TCR beta V gene segment behaved as functional or pseudogenic. Alongside the repertoire data, information on donor age, sex, ethnicity and CMV serostatus was compiled. Genome-wide SNP genotypes for about three fifths of the 666 donors were used in a later genetic analysis, which treated that subset as a discovery cohort. Every repertoire in the discovery cohort had been generated on one and the same sequencing platform. Class I and class II HLA loci were covered by the typing at four-digit resolution. The number of donors typed differed by locus, with 629-630 for A, B, C, DRB1 and DQB1, roughly 520 for DQA1, approximately 570 for DPA1, and approximately 470 for DPB1. Because of strong linkage in the cohort, four to six DR-DQ haplotypes were treated as single units for association and clustering. On average, roughly 200,000 unique TCR beta nucleotide sequences were sequenced per donor among roughly 430 genotyped donors of the cohort, with roughly 18% of those sequences being non-productive.

Receptor amplification or capture employed the immunoSEQ multiplex PCR assay. For the multiplex PCR, a mixture combining 60 forward primers for TCR Vbeta segments and 13 reverse primers for TCR Jbeta segments was used. The CDR3 region of rearranged TCR beta genes was amplified from genomic DNA by a multiplex PCR assay. Amplified TCR beta libraries were sequenced as 87-base-pair reads on the Illumina HiSeq System. Processing in the source paper ran as follows. Across the 600 to 700 repertoires, a later analysis counted 75 million to 90 million unique TCR beta chains, 9.5 million to 13 million of which were shared by at least two donors. A nearest-neighbor algorithm error-corrected the raw reads and collapsed the reads into unique sequences, merging closely related sequences to remove PCR and sequencing errors. CDR3 sequences were aligned to IMGT reference sequences to assign V, D and J gene segments. For a sequence to be retained, a match of at least six nucleotides to both a V gene segment and a J gene segment was required. A rearrangement was called productive if the CDR3 had no stop codons and remained in frame with V and J, and every other rearrangement was called non-productive. Following IMGT convention, CDR3 was defined as the stretch from the second conserved V-encoded cysteine to the conserved J-encoded phenylalanine. In an earlier analysis of roughly 610 of the donors, sequences lacking an unambiguous match to a single V gene segment were excluded. An earlier analysis of several hundred of the donors called V segments functional above 56.7% productive rearrangements and segregating when the between-donor standard deviation exceeded 5%. A statistical classification framework was built to diagnose cytomegalovirus status from the catalog of TCR beta chain sequences. V and J gene assignment, in a later analysis, came from comparing TCR nucleotide sequences with IMGT/GENE-DB human TR gene sequences. The TCRdist pipeline was used in a later analysis to assign CDR3 sequences and most-parsimonious VDJ recombination scenarios. In a later analysis, each TCR beta chain was defined by its CDR3 amino acid sequence together with its V-gene family, and reads without a unique V-gene family were excluded. A later analysis removed 550 to 650 highly shared, low-generation-probability nucleotide sequences to deal with suspected cross-contamination and a sequencing artifact. A later analysis calculated a clonal expansion index for each public chain from normalized within-repertoire ranks of inferred template counts. In a later analysis, generation probabilities were computed with a VDJ recombination model fitted to out-of-frame rearrangements, and the resulting probabilities were checked against IGoR. In a later analysis, hypergeometric tests were used to score TCR-TCR, TCR-HLA and TCR-CMV co-occurrence, with a repertoire-size bias correction applied to TCR pairs. False discovery rates were estimated in a later analysis by permuting HLA or CMV assignments 20 times. In a later analysis, co-occurring TCRs were grouped using DBSCAN, and TCRdist sequence similarity was added for clustering within HLA-allele-positive subsets. For co-occurrence clustering, repertoires with fewer than 30,000 or more than 120,000 public chains were excluded, along with five repertoires with anomalous nucleotide sharing. In TCRdb, the immuneACCESS table is reduced to in-frame sequences with V and J assigned. These tables do not hold every clone; where another copy was compared, an unresolved V gene accounts for under half, and the others remain unexplained. For V, J and clone size, that table is used; D and trimming come from the DNA. Across this sample there are some 180,000 clones, with around 83% seen only once. The biggest ten clones account for about 1.3% of the sample.

Here is what the overall study found, with its caveats: Presence/absence analyses assumed roughly uniform sequencing depth across donors, an assumption that may not hold. Because HLA typing was missing for some donors at each locus, association tests included only the typed subset. Strong co-occurrence of HLA alleles, especially DR and DQ, made assigning TCR associations to individual alleles difficult. A later analysis reported that several top co-occurrence clusters appeared linked to parvovirus B19, influenza, CMV and Epstein-Barr virus. In the study, some 180 TCR beta chains were listed as associated with cytomegalovirus. In an earlier analysis of fewer than 750 of the donors, most TCR beta V segments were observed in productive rearrangements about 90% or about 30% of the time, broadly matching IMGT annotations. A further reported finding was that TCR beta sequences accurately predicted the HLA-A and HLA-B alleles for most subjects in the first cohort. Seventeen rarely observed V segments, including chromosome 9 orphons, were excluded from the earlier analysis of about 500 of the donors because counts were too low. According to a later analysis, most CMV-associated TCR beta chains appeared to be HLA-restricted, and the HLA associations seemed to be driven largely by CMV exposure. In a later analysis, HLA-associated TCR beta chains showed more clonal expansion and lower generation probabilities than non-associated chains that were equally common. Linkage disequilibrium might explain the correlated functional status among segregating V segments, but an unknown experimental factor could not be excluded. According to the authors, the approach could potentially be generalized to other disease states and immunological phenotypes. Specific HLA alleles were associated with about 17,000 TCR beta sequences at a false discovery rate of 0.05 in a later analysis. In a later analysis, the rate of TCR association differed among HLA loci, with DRB1 alleles having the most associated TCRs and HLA-C alleles having the fewest. Because the 87-base-pair reads could not distinguish some IMGT-functional V segments, including TRBV6-2 and TRBV6-3, those segments were excluded. CMV serostatus was the only immune exposure information available for the cohort. The classifier was reported to diagnose cytomegalovirus status with high specificity and sensitivity in both the original and validation cohorts. In this cohort, only TCR beta chains were sequenced, and detectable features were limited by the absence of alpha or paired-chain data. A cluster of highly shared sequence variants was judged likely to be a technical artifact of the sequencing pipeline. While some public TCRs were present in many individuals, most TCR sequences turned up only very rarely across donors. In vitro tests confirmed that a few of the cytomegalovirus-associated TCR beta chains recognize cytomegalovirus antigens. In a later genetic analysis, fewer N-insertions in productive TCRs were reported among donors in an Asian-associated ancestry cluster than the roughly 700-donor mean. In a later genetic analysis, a missense DCLRE1C variant was associated with V-gene and J-gene trimming of TCR beta chains, and the association was replicated in an independent cohort.

The receptor chain draws on TRBV15 and TRBJ2-1, and TRBD2 aligns with 9 junction nucleotides. The TCR comes from a girl aged 2-10 years in good health and CMV-seropositive. The sequencing input was PBMCs. The CDR3 sequence is CATSRGRGGHNEQFF. The DNA sequence follows: TGTGCCACCAGCAGAGGGCGGGGGGGCCACAATGAGCAGTTCTTC.